A single sample gave rise to the 28 T cell receptor beta chains below, sequenced in a study of radiation and T cells in renal cell carcinoma. Profiling relied on immunoSEQ multiplex PCR, and the TCRdb table lists in-frame clones only, not all of them. The sample consists of about 91,000 clones, 82% of them appearing once. Specified time point: baseline pretreatment blood. Treatment described: 15 Gy SBRT to primary tumor, nephrectomy 4 weeks later. The source was blood, collected from a patient whose treatment included radiotherapy and nephrectomy. The receptors were sampled from a man aged 60 to 69 with renal cell carcinoma.

This chain links TRBV2 with TRBJ2-1; TRBD2 agrees at 12 bases. There are 14 residues in the CDR3. V shed 5 bases, J shed 9 bases, and the junction held 5 bases outside the gene matches. Germline CDR1 and CDR2: SNHLY and FYNNEI. The CDR3 bases are TGTGCCAGCAGTCGACTAGCGGGAGTAGGTGAGCAGTTCTTC. It translates to CASSRLAGVGEQFF. Full variable domain (remainder filled in from reference TRBV2 and TRBJ2-1): EPEVTQTPSHQVTQMGQEVILRCVPISNHLYFYWYRQILGQKVEFLVSFYNNEISEKSEIFDDQFSVERPDGSNFTLKIRSTKLEDSAMYFCASSRLAGVGEQFFGPGTRLTVL.

The J gene is TRBJ2-4, the V gene TRBV2, with a tentative D call TRBD2 (6 bases). Germline V gene lookup returns CDR1 SNHLY and CDR2 FYNNEI. Trimming shortened V by 7 bases and J by 0 bases, and 7 bases separated the two germline ends. The CDR3 runs 13 residues. The DNA of the CDR3 is TGTGCCAGCACGGGACTAGCCAAAAACATTCAGTACTTC. It encodes CASTGLAKNIQYF.

This sequence joins TRBV6-1 and TRBJ1-5; D is ambiguous. Germline CDR1 and CDR2: MNHNS and SASEGT. The CDR3 contains 14 residues. Trimming shortened V by 1 base and J by 4 bases, and 8 bases separated the two germline ends. The CDR3 region is CASSEEYQNQPQHF. The CDR3 nucleotides read TGTGCCAGCAGTGAAGAGTACCAGAATCAGCCCCAGCATTTT.

CDR3 sequence reads: CASSMGDHSYEQYF. CDR3 nucleotides: TGTGCCAGCTCCATGGGGGACCACTCCTACGAGCAGTACTTC. The chain couples TRBV18 to TRBJ2-7; D is perhaps TRBD1 or TRBD2 (5 bases each). CDR3 length: 14 residues. V was cut by 6 bases and J by 0 bases, with 12 bases left in between. CDR1 and CDR2 (germline): KGHSH, LQKENI.

The CDR3 loop reads CASSSRMGGNTEAFF. The CDR3 DNA reads TGTGCCAGCAGCTCCCGGATGGGTGGAAACACTGAAGCTTTCTTT. The rearrangement uses TRBV6-6 and TRBJ1-1; the D is unclear. This CDR3 comprises 15 residues. The V end lost 6 bases, the J end lost 2 bases, and 16 bases lay between the germline ends. CDR1 is MNHNY, CDR2 SVGAGI, per germline (reference sequence).

The rearrangement links TRBV5-1 to TRBJ2-1, with 10 bases lining up with TRBD1. This CDR3 comprises 16 residues. After removal of 5 bases from V and 3 bases from J, the junction contained 8 bases not matched to a gene. The germline gives CDR1 SGHRS, CDR2 YFSETQ. Written as DNA, the CDR3 is TGCGCCAGCAGGGACGGACAGGGGGTCATCTACAATGAGCAGTTCTTC. It specifies CASRDGQGVIYNEQFF.

This clone was detected only a few times. The chain joins TRBV7-9 to TRBJ2-1; no firm D call. The germline CDR1 and CDR2 sequences are SEHNR and FQNEAQ (reference sequence). V lost 3 bases to trimming and J lost 6 bases, with 3 bases between them. The CDR3 has 11 residues. The CDR3 DNA reads TGTGCCAGCAGCTTTGGCAATGAGCAGTTCTTC. Translation gives CASSFGNEQFF.

The genes are TRBV2 and TRBJ2-7, with a possible D match to TRBD1 (6 bases). The CDR3 runs 13 residues. The V gene's germline CDR1 is SNHLY and CDR2 FYNNEI. The germline V and J ends were trimmed by 11 bases and 5 bases, with 19 bases remaining between them. The CDR3 DNA reads as TGTGCCGGGCGCTTCGGGACAAAGGACGAGCAGTACTTC. Translation: CAGRFGTKDEQYF. The variable domain in full, with the rest retrieved from reference TRBV2 and TRBJ2-7, is EPEVTQTPSHQVTQMGQEVILRCVPISNHLYFYWYRQILGQKVEFLVSFYNNEISEKSEIFDDQFSVERPDGSNFTLKIRSTKLEDSAMYFCAGRFGTKDEQYFGPGTRLTVT.

The chain is built from TRBV29-1 and TRBJ1-1; D is ambiguous. In germline, CDR1 is SQVTM, CDR2 ANQGSEA. This CDR3 has 13 amino acids. The ends were cut back, 7 bases at V and 1 base at J, with 13 bases in the middle. For the CDR3, the DNA is TGCAGCGGCGATGCCTATCCGAACACTGAAGCTTTCTTT. Its protein is CSGDAYPNTEAFF.

The chain is built from TRBV15 and TRBJ1-5; 9 bases fit TRBD1. CDR1 is LNHNV, CDR2 YYDKDF, per germline (reference sequence). The CDR3 is 17 amino acids. V was pared by 0 bases and J by 7 bases, with 10 bases of the junction left unmatched. CDR3 loop: CATSRDLGTGSEQPQHF. The CDR3 region has the DNA TGTGCCACCAGCAGAGATTTGGGGACAGGGTCGGAACAGCCCCAGCATTTT.

This clone was observed a handful of times. The chain is built from TRBV14 and TRBJ2-7; 8 bases fit TRBD1. CDR3 size: 14 residues. Germline CDR1 and CDR2: SGHDN and FVKESK. Trimming took 5 bases from V and 4 from J; bases not matched to a gene: 7. CDR3: CASSVTGTGYEQYF. The CDR3 DNA reads as TGTGCCAGCAGCGTTACCGGGACAGGATACGAGCAGTACTTC. The variable domain in full, with the rest retrieved from reference TRBV14 and TRBJ2-7, is EAGVTQFPSHSVIEKGQTVTLRCDPISGHDNLYWYRRVMGKEIKFLLHFVKESKQDESGMPNNRFLAERTGGTYSTLKVQPAELEDSGVYFCASSVTGTGYEQYFGPGTRLTVT.

The CDR3 bases are TGTGCCAGCAGCTTGGGGGGACAGGGGACCTATGGCTACACCTTC. Amino acids: CASSLGGQGTYGYTF. The chain combines TRBV5-4 with TRBJ1-2, with 10 bases identical to TRBD1. V gave up 0 bases and J gave up 4 bases; unmatched junction bases: 3. This CDR3 spans 15 amino acids. Germline CDR1 SGHNT, CDR2 YYREEE (reference sequence). Full variable domain (outside the CDR3, taken from reference TRBV5-4 and TRBJ1-2): ETGVTQSPTHLIKTRGQQVTLRCSSQSGHNTVSWYQQALGQGPQFIFQYYREEENGRGNFPPRFSGLQFPNYSSELNVNALELDDSALYLCASSLGGQGTYGYTFGSGTRLTVV.

The chain recombines TRBV10-2 with TRBJ2-1; 7 bases line up with TRBD2. This CDR3 region has 14 residues. The ends lost 6 bases at V and 0 bases at J; junction bases unmatched: 2. CDR1 is WSHSY and CDR2 is SAAADI in the germline V gene. The CDR3 DNA follows: TGCGCCAGCAGAGCGGGGAGCTCCTACAATGAGCAGTTCTTC. Residues: CASRAGSSYNEQFF.

This clone was seen more than once but under ten times. The rearrangement links TRBV7-8 to TRBJ2-1, with 7 bases matching TRBD2. Per the germline V gene, CDR1 is SGHVS and CDR2 is FQNEAQ. The CDR3 totals 14 residues. J was trimmed by 0 bases and V by 7 bases; bases with no gene match: 3. The DNA for the CDR3 is TGTGCCAGCATGCGGGGGAGCTCCTACAATGAGCAGTTCTTC. The encoded protein is CASMRGSSYNEQFF.

This clone was detected a few times. The rearrangement uses TRBV5-1 and TRBJ1-1; D call uncertain. Germline V CDR1 and CDR2: SGHRS, YFSETQ. Trimming removed 4 bases from V and 1 base from J, with 14 bases in between. The CDR3 length is 15 residues. Here the CDR3 reads CASSAGVARNTEAFF. The CDR3, as DNA: TGCGCCAGCAGCGCAGGTGTGGCAAGGAACACTGAAGCTTTCTTT.

The gene calls are TRBV20-1 and TRBJ2-3, with D uncertain. The germline V gene has CDR1 DFQATT and CDR2 SNEGSKA (reference sequence). CDR3 length: 11 residues. The CDR3 nucleotides are TGCAGCGGAACCCACAAAGATACGCAGTATTTT. This gives the protein CSGTHKDTQYF.

J is TRBJ2-1 and V is TRBV7-8; a weak D match, TRBD2 (6 bases). V was trimmed by 6 bases and J by 9 bases, leaving 15 bases between them. Germline loops: CDR1 SGHVS, CDR2 FQNEAQ. The CDR3 extends over 13 amino acids. CDR3 protein: CASSRGLPGEQFF. The CDR3 DNA is TGTGCCAGCAGTCGGGGACTCCCCGGTGAGCAGTTCTTC.

The chain recombines TRBV5-6 with TRBJ1-5; the D gene is possibly TRBD1 (5 bases). Germline V CDR1 and CDR2: SGHDT, YYEEEE. The V and J ends lost 1 base and 6 bases respectively, with 20 bases between them. This CDR3 spans 17 amino acids. The CDR3 region has the DNA TGTGCCAGCAGCTTGCGGTCCGGGCAGGGCGGTAGTCAGCCCCAGCATTTT. Its translation is CASSLRSGQGGSQPQHF.

This clone occurred a few times. J is TRBJ2-6 and V is TRBV29-1, with D unresolved. This CDR3 has 14 residues. V lost 4 bases to trimming and J lost 0 bases, with 7 bases between them. The germline V gene encodes CDR1 SQVTM and CDR2 ANQGSEA. CDR3 sequence reads: CSVGVSSGANVLTF. CDR3 bases: TGCAGCGTTGGGGTCAGCTCTGGGGCCAACGTCCTGACTTTC.

This sequence joins TRBV4-3 and TRBJ2-7; 12 bases agree with TRBD2. This CDR3 comprises 16 residues. The junction had 7 bases not matched to a gene; V was cut back by 5 bases and J by 2 bases. Germline CDR1 is LGHNA and CDR2 is YSLEER. The CDR3 DNA sequence: TGCGCCAGCAGCTTGCAACTAGCGGGAGGTCCCTACGAGCAGTACTTC. Its protein is CASSLQLAGGPYEQYF.

The chain uses TRBV7-9 and TRBJ2-3; no reliable D call. This CDR3 spans 10 amino acids. CDR1 is SEHNR, CDR2 FQNEAQ, per germline (reference sequence). V was trimmed by 7 bases and J by 6 bases, leaving 5 bases between them. The CDR3, as DNA: TGTGCCAGCATCGACGATACGCAGTATTTT. This gives the protein CASIDDTQYF.

The chain uses TRBV6-5 and TRBJ2-3; 7 positions match TRBD1. The V segment lost 2 bases and the J segment 7 bases; nucleotides outside the gene matches: 6. Germline loops: CDR1 MNHEY, CDR2 SVGAGI. CDR3 size: 14 residues. In DNA, the CDR3 is TGTGCCAGCAGTTACGGACAGGCTAGAAATACGCAGTATTTT. Protein: CASSYGQARNTQYF.

Concerning this clone itself: A junction end diverges from the germline sequence, so it may reflect a read error. For the CDR3, the DNA is TGTGCCAGCAGTTTATTTGGAATATTGAACTTC. This gives the protein CASSLFGILNF. The V and J genes are TRBV28 and TRBJ2-7; unclear D gene. CDR1 and CDR2 from the germline V gene are MDHEN and SYDVKM. The CDR3 runs 11 residues.

Here the CDR3 reads CASRAQGDTEAFF. For the CDR3, the DNA is TGTGCCAGCAGAGCGCAGGGTGACACTGAAGCTTTCTTT. This chain uses TRBV6-6 with TRBJ1-1; maybe TRBD1 (5 bases). V shed 6 bases and J shed 3 bases, with 11 bases lying between them. The CDR3 has 13 residues. Germline V gene lookup returns CDR1 MNHNY and CDR2 SVGAGI (reference sequence).

This clone came up once. V gene TRBV27 combines with J gene TRBJ2-7; D ambiguous. Germline loops: CDR1 MNHEY, CDR2 SMNVEV (reference sequence). The germline V and J ends were trimmed by 8 bases and 3 bases, with 14 bases remaining between them. The CDR3 contains 13 residues. The CDR3, as DNA: TGTGCCAGCGGTCTATCAGCCTACTACGAGCAGTACTTC. It specifies CASGLSAYYEQYF.

V is TRBV19 and J is TRBJ2-1; D is unclear. Germline V gives CDR1 LNHDA, CDR2 SQIVND (reference sequence). The CDR3 spans 11 residues. V lost 5 bases, J lost 5 bases, and 4 bases lay in between. This CDR3 reads CASSPNNEQFF. The CDR3 DNA follows: TGTGCCAGTAGTCCAAACAATGAGCAGTTCTTC.

The rearrangement joins TRBV27 to TRBJ2-7; D could derive from TRBD1 or TRBD2 (5 bases each). This CDR3 comprises 16 residues. V was shortened by 5 bases and J by 0 bases, with 17 bases between the two germline ends. Germline-derived CDR1 and CDR2 are MNHEY and SMNVEV (reference sequence). The CDR3 is CASSPPSGASSYEQYF. CDR3 DNA: TGTGCCAGCAGTCCACCCTCCGGGGCTAGCTCCTACGAGCAGTACTTC.

The chain uses TRBV5-8 and TRBJ1-3; D not resolved. V gave up 6 bases and J gave up 3 bases, with 10 bases separating them. From germline, CDR1 is SGHTS and CDR2 YDEGEE. There are 13 residues in the CDR3. As DNA, the CDR3 is TGTGCCAGCACCCCGCGGTTTGGAAACACCATATATTTT. It is translated as CASTPRFGNTIYF.